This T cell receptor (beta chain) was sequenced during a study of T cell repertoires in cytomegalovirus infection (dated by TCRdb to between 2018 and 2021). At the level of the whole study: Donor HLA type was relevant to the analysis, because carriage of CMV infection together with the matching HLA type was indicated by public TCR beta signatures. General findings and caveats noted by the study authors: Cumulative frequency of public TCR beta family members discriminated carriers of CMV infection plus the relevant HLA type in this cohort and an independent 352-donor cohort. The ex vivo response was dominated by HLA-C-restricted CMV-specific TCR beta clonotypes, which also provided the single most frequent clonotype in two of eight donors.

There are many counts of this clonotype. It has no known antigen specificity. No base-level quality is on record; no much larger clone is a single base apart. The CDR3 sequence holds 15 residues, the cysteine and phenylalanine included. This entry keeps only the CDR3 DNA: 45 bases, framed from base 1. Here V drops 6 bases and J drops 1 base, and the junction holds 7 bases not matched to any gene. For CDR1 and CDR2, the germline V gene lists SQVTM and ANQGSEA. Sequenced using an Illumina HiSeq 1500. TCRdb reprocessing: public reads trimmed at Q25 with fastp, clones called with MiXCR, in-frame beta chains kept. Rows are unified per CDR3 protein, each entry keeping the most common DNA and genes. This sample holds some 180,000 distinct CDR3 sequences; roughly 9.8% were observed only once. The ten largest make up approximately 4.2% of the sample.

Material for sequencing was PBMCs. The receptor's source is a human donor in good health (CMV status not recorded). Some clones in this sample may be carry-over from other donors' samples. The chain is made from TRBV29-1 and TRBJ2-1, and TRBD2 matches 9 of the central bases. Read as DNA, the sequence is TGCAGCGTGGGTAGCGCGGGAGGGTCCTACAATGAGCAGTTCTTC. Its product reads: CSVGSAGGSYNEQFF.